One sample yielded the 7 T cell receptor beta chains listed below, sequenced in a study of blood T cell repertoires in COVID-19. Repertoires were generated with immunoSEQ multiplex PCR, while TCRdb's copy carries only in-frame clones and drops some. The sample holds about 260,000 clones, roughly 84% seen once. Sequencing was performed on peripheral blood. The receptors were gathered from a woman aged 40 to 50 who had recovered from COVID-19.

Worth noting for this clone: The junction and the germline gene differ at one end; a read error may be behind it. This specimen includes other DNA sequences encoding the same CDR3. This chain joins TRBV4-1 and TRBJ2-7; 7 nucleotides align to TRBD2. Germline CDR1 MGHRA, CDR2 YSYEKL. The CDR3 length is 11 residues. This CDR3 reads CASSQGREQYF. In DNA, the CDR3 is TGCGCCAGCAGCCAGGGGCGGGAGCAGTATTTC.

The chain couples TRBV2 to TRBJ2-5, with 9 bases aligning to TRBD1. V was pared by 7 bases and J by 5 bases, with 5 bases of the junction left unmatched. Germline-derived CDR1 and CDR2 are SNHLY and FYNNEI. This CDR3 spans 13 amino acids. The CDR3 loop is CASTGTGFETQYF. The CDR3 nucleotides are TGTGCCAGCACTGGGACAGGGTTTGAGACCCAGTACTTC.

The V call is TRBV5-1, the J call TRBJ2-1, with TRBD2 identical over 8 bases. The CDR3 contains 17 residues. The V and J ends lost 4 bases and 4 bases, in that order; junction bases with no gene match: 13. The V gene's germline CDR1 is SGHRS and CDR2 YFSETQ. The CDR3 bases are TGCGCCAGCAGCATTGGGAGGGCGGGGGGACAATACAATGAGCAGTTCTTC. Translation gives CASSIGRAGGQYNEQFF.

This sequence joins TRBV5-1 and TRBJ2-2; weak D call: TRBD1 (6 bases). The CDR3 has 14 residues. The germline V and J ends were trimmed by 3 bases and 8 bases, with 14 bases remaining between them. Germline CDR1 reads SGHRS; CDR2 reads YFSETQ. The DNA for the CDR3 is TGCGCCAGCAGCTCACTTATGGGGGCTGGGGAGCTGTTTTTT. Translated: CASSSLMGAGELFF.

The V gene is TRBV6-6, the J gene TRBJ1-6; 7 positions match TRBD1. Germline loops: CDR1 MNHNY, CDR2 SVGAGI (reference sequence). The V and J ends lost 6 bases and 6 bases, in that order; junction bases with no gene match: 8. CDR3 length equals 15 residues. The CDR3 nucleotides read TGTGCCAGCAGACAAAGACAGGGAGTTAATTCACCCCTCCACTTT. It yields the protein CASRQRQGVNSPLHF.

The rearrangement uses TRBV6-5 and TRBJ2-7, with 9 bases matching TRBD1. The CDR3 has 14 residues. Germline CDR1 MNHEY, CDR2 SVGAGI. Unmatched junction bases numbered 1, after V lost 2 bases and J lost 2 bases. The CDR3 nucleotides are TGTGCCAGCAGTTACAACAGGGGGCCCTACGAGCAGTACTTC. Encoded protein: CASSYNRGPYEQYF.

The sample holds one count of this clone. V usage is TRBV29-1 and J usage is TRBJ2-1, with D maybe TRBD2 (5 bases). The CDR3 is 13 residues long. Between the trimmed V and J ends, which lost 3 bases and 3 bases, there was a span of 9 bases. In germline, CDR1 is SQVTM, CDR2 ANQGSEA. The CDR3 coding sequence is TGCAGCGTTGACGGACGGGGCTACAATGAGCAGTTCTTC. Translated: CSVDGRGYNEQFF.